Reported below is one T cell receptor beta chain. Its antigen has not been determined. No quality values exist for individual bases; no much larger clone is one base distant. According to the germline V gene, CDR1 reads MDHEN and CDR2 reads SYDVKM. Inclusive of the bounding cysteine and phenylalanine, the CDR3 is 15 residues long. Of the read, only the CDR3 DNA is kept; its 45 bases are in frame from base 1. Relative to germline, V is 2 bases shorter and J is 2 bases shorter, with 13 bases between their ends. Preparation of the library involved 5' RACE. Sequencing used an Illumina HiSeq 2500. A second roughly 6 to 12 cycle PCR used a sample-barcoded 5' primer and a J-beta primer mix. Each TCR beta cDNA molecule received a unique molecular identifier from a template-switch 5' adaptor carrying 12 random nucleotides. Each sample yielded at least 2.5 million CDR3-containing paired-end reads. All of the RNA was converted into first-strand cDNA using the Mint cDNA synthesis kit, with a TRBC-specific oligonucleotide serving as the primer. After uracil-DNA glycosylase treatment, a first 18-cycle PCR used universal primers M1SS and BC2_uni_R on all cDNA. Under the source paper's analysis protocol: For normalization, 1 million high-quality reads were randomly selected from each sample, with every read carrying a distinct molecular identifier. Reads sharing molecular identifiers were discarded rather than binned into consensus sequences. MiTCR, set to a Q25 quality threshold and the strictest error-elimination algorithm, was used for CDR3 identification, clonotype clustering and error correction. A nonparametric unseen species model with Euler transformation was used to estimate a lower bound on total TCR beta diversity. In-frame beta chains were kept once TCRdb had trimmed the public reads at Q25 with fastp and called clones with MiXCR. Identical CDR3 proteins give one entry, which carries the most common genes and DNA. The V and J calls, along with clone size, are taken from TCRdb and not from the paper's own processing. Counted in this sample were 1.5 million to 2 million distinct CDR3 sequences; 40% to 55% of them appeared once. The ten largest clones take up over 2% of the sample.

The data derive from a study of blood T cells in healthy people across ages (dated by TCRdb to about 2015). Regarding the research as a whole: In model experiments, roughly one uniquely barcoded TCR beta cDNA molecule per two T cells was captured by template switching. The study measured age-related changes in TCR beta repertoire diversity using deep sequencing normalized with unique cDNA molecular identifiers. Donors were grouped into four age groups: young (average approximately 15 years), middle-aged (about 38), aged (around 60) and long-lived (over 80). To avoid experimental bias, donors of different ages were spread randomly across the sequencing lanes. Using the same blood draw, the study looked at two additional independent replicas of 1 million unique cDNA reads for two donors, one aged 18 to 30 and the other aged 80 or older. General study outcomes and caveats: As age increased, observed TCR beta diversity per million T cells dropped in a roughly linear way, and a significant reduction was already evident by age around 41. Estimates of total diversity based on one million sequenced T cells were considered lower bounds and underestimates. Bulk unsorted PBMC profiling prevented conclusive comparison of naive and antigen-experienced compartments. There was a strong correlation between observed TCR beta diversity and the percentage of naive T cells measured by flow cytometry. Because the CMV infection status of the donors was unknown, age-related changes in expanded clonotypes may potentially have been confounded. Compared with the aged group, the long-lived group had more naive CD4+ T cells, fewer expanded clones and increased TCR diversity, a pattern suggesting age selection.

The donors were 40 or so Caucasian individuals from Russia, aged roughly 6 to 100 years, who were systemically healthy. Each donor gave 8 to 10 milliliters of peripheral blood, drawn into EDTA-treated Vacutainer tubes. Ficoll-Paque density-gradient centrifugation was used to isolate PBMCs, with at least 7 million obtained per sample. Trizol reagent was used to extract total RNA from PBMCs, with at least 6 micrograms per sample. For every donor, flow cytometry on a PBMC aliquot measured the percentage of naive CD45RAhigh/CD27high T cells. The chain links TRBV28 with TRBJ2-7; a weak D assignment points to TRBD1 (5 bases agree). This receptor was obtained from a middle-aged woman in good health. Source material: blood. The CDR3 loop reads CASSLPVDTTYEQYF. Read as DNA, the sequence is TGTGCCAGCAGTTTACCGGTGGACACCACCTACGAGCAGTACTTC. With all but the CDR3 taken from the reference TRBV28 and TRBJ2-7 genes, the full variable domain is: DVKVTQSSRYLVKRTGEKVFLECVQDMDHENMFWYRQDPGLGLRLIYFSYDVKMKEKGDIPEGYSVSREKKERFSLILESASTNQTSMYLCASSLPVDTTYEQYFGPGTRLTVT.